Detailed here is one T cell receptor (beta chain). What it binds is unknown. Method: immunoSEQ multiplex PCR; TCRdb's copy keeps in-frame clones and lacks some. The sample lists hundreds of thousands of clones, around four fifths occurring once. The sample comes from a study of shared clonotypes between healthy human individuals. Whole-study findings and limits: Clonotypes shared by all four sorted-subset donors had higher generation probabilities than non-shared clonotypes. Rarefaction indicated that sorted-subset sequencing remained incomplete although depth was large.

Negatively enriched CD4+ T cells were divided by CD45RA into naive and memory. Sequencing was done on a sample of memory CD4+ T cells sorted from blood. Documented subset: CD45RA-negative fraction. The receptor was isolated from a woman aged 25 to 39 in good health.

CDR3 protein: CASSFGTSGSDQEQFF. The CDR3 DNA sequence: TGTGCCAGCAGCTTTGGGACTAGCGGGAGTGATCAGGAGCAGTTCTTC. The chain links TRBV5-8 to TRBJ2-1, with 14 bases aligning to TRBD2. In germline, CDR1 is SGHTS, CDR2 YDEGEE. The CDR3 contains 16 residues. J gave up 10 bases and V 2 bases, and 8 bases lay outside the gene matches.